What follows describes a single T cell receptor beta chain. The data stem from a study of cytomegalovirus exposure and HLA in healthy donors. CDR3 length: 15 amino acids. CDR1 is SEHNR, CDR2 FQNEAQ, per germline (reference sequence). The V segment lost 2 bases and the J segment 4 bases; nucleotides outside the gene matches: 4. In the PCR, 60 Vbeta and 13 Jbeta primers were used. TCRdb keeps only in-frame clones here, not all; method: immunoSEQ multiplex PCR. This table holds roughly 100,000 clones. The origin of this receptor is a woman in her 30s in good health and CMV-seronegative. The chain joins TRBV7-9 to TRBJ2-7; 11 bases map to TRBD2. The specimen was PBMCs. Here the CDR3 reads CASSLFLAGGYEQYF. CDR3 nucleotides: TGTGCCAGCAGCTTATTTCTAGCGGGAGGATACGAGCAGTACTTC.